The 10 T cell receptor beta chains below all came from one sample that was sequenced in a study of T cell responses to AZD1222 COVID-19 vaccine. The protocol was immunoSEQ multiplex PCR, while the TCRdb copy is restricted to in-frame clones and leaves out a portion. In the table there are approximately 190,000 clones, approximately 93% of which are singletons. The specimen comprised peripheral blood, sampled 28 days after the second AZD1222 dose. The origin of the receptors is an adult who received the AZD1222 COVID-19 vaccine.

The chain joins TRBV18 to TRBJ2-7; D is possibly TRBD1 (5 bases). Germline values: CDR1 KGHSH, CDR2 LQKENI. The CDR3 spans 15 residues. Trimming pared 6 bases from V and 5 bases from J, leaving 20 bases between. DNA for the CDR3: TGTGCCAGCTCCGCCTCATCGGACATACGAGACGAGCAGTACTTC. It codes for CASSASSDIRDEQYF.

This clone has only one observation. The CDR3 nucleotides read TGTGCCAGCAGTGATCTCCACTATGGCTACACCTTC. This translates into CASSDLHYGYTF. This chain uses TRBV2 with TRBJ1-2; unclear D gene. Trimming cost V 3 bases and J 3 bases, with 5 bases left between them. The germline V gene has CDR1 SNHLY and CDR2 FYNNEI. CDR3 length: 12 residues.

The DNA of the CDR3 is TGTGCCAGCAGAAATGGGGGTATGAACACTGAAGCTTTCTTT. It yields the protein CASRNGGMNTEAFF. The chain carries TRBV7-9 and TRBJ1-1; the D gene is possibly TRBD1 (5 bases). Germline lookup yields CDR1 SEHNR and CDR2 FQNEAQ (reference sequence). This CDR3 contains 14 residues. V was trimmed by 6 bases and J by 0 bases, leaving 11 bases between them.

The V call is TRBV14, the J call TRBJ1-6, with D unclear. V gave up 5 bases and J gave up 10 bases, with 6 bases separating them. Germline CDR1 SGHDN, CDR2 FVKESK. The CDR3 totals 11 residues. CDR3 DNA: TGTGCCAGCAGCTTCGGATCACCCCTCCACTTT. It is translated as CASSFGSPLHF.

J is TRBJ1-2 and V is TRBV6-5; no firm D call. The length of the CDR3 is 16 residues. Trimming shortened V by 0 bases and J by 1 base, and 12 bases separated the two germline ends. Germline lookup yields CDR1 MNHEY and CDR2 SVGAGI. The CDR3 bases are TGTGCCAGCAGTTACTCGATTTGGGGTAATAACTATGGCTACACCTTC. Translated: CASSYSIWGNNYGYTF.

CDR3 loop: CASSHSQANEQFF. CDR3 DNA sequence: TGCGCCAGCAGCCATTCACAGGCTAATGAGCAGTTCTTC. This sequence joins TRBV4-3 and TRBJ2-1, with D perhaps matching TRBD1 (5 bases). There are 13 residues in the CDR3. Trimming cost V 3 bases and J 7 bases, with 10 bases left between them. Germline CDR1 is LGHNA and CDR2 is YSLEER.

The chain carries TRBV12-5 and TRBJ2-5, with 7 bases identical to TRBD1. V trimming: 7 bases; J trimming: 7 bases; junction bases outside the gene matches: 9. The CDR3 covers 13 residues. Germline-derived CDR1 and CDR2 are LGHNT and FRNRAP. This CDR3 is CASAVDREGTQYF. The CDR3 DNA reads TGTGCTAGTGCCGTCGACAGGGAAGGGACCCAGTACTTC.

The chain carries TRBV25-1 and TRBJ1-2; 7 bases line up with TRBD1. Germline assignment: CDR1 MGHDK and CDR2 SYGVNS. V was pared by 7 bases and J by 4 bases, with 6 bases of the junction left unmatched. The CDR3 loop spans 13 amino acids. The CDR3 DNA reads TGTGCCAGCACTAAACAGGGGTCCTATGGCTACACCTTC. Protein product: CASTKQGSYGYTF.

This chain links TRBV12-5 with TRBJ2-1, with 10 bases that match TRBD1. The germline V gene encodes CDR1 LGHNT and CDR2 FRNRAP. This CDR3 spans 17 amino acids. V gave up 9 bases and J gave up 4 bases; unmatched junction bases: 15. The CDR3 DNA reads TGTGCTAGGGTCCTTGCCCCGGACAGGGGGAGTTACAATGAGCAGTTCTTC. It codes for CARVLAPDRGSYNEQFF.

Turning to this clone: Other DNA sequences of this sample code for an identical CDR3. J is TRBJ1-5 and V is TRBV19, with 10 bases aligning to TRBD1. Losses at the gene ends were 5 bases for V and 7 bases for J; bases not matched to a gene: 14. CDR3 length: 17 residues. Germline loops: CDR1 LNHDA, CDR2 SQIVND (reference sequence). The CDR3 protein is CASSRHPGTGVDQPQHF. In nucleotides, the CDR3 is TGTGCCAGTAGTCGCCACCCCGGGACAGGGGTCGACCAGCCCCAGCATTTT.